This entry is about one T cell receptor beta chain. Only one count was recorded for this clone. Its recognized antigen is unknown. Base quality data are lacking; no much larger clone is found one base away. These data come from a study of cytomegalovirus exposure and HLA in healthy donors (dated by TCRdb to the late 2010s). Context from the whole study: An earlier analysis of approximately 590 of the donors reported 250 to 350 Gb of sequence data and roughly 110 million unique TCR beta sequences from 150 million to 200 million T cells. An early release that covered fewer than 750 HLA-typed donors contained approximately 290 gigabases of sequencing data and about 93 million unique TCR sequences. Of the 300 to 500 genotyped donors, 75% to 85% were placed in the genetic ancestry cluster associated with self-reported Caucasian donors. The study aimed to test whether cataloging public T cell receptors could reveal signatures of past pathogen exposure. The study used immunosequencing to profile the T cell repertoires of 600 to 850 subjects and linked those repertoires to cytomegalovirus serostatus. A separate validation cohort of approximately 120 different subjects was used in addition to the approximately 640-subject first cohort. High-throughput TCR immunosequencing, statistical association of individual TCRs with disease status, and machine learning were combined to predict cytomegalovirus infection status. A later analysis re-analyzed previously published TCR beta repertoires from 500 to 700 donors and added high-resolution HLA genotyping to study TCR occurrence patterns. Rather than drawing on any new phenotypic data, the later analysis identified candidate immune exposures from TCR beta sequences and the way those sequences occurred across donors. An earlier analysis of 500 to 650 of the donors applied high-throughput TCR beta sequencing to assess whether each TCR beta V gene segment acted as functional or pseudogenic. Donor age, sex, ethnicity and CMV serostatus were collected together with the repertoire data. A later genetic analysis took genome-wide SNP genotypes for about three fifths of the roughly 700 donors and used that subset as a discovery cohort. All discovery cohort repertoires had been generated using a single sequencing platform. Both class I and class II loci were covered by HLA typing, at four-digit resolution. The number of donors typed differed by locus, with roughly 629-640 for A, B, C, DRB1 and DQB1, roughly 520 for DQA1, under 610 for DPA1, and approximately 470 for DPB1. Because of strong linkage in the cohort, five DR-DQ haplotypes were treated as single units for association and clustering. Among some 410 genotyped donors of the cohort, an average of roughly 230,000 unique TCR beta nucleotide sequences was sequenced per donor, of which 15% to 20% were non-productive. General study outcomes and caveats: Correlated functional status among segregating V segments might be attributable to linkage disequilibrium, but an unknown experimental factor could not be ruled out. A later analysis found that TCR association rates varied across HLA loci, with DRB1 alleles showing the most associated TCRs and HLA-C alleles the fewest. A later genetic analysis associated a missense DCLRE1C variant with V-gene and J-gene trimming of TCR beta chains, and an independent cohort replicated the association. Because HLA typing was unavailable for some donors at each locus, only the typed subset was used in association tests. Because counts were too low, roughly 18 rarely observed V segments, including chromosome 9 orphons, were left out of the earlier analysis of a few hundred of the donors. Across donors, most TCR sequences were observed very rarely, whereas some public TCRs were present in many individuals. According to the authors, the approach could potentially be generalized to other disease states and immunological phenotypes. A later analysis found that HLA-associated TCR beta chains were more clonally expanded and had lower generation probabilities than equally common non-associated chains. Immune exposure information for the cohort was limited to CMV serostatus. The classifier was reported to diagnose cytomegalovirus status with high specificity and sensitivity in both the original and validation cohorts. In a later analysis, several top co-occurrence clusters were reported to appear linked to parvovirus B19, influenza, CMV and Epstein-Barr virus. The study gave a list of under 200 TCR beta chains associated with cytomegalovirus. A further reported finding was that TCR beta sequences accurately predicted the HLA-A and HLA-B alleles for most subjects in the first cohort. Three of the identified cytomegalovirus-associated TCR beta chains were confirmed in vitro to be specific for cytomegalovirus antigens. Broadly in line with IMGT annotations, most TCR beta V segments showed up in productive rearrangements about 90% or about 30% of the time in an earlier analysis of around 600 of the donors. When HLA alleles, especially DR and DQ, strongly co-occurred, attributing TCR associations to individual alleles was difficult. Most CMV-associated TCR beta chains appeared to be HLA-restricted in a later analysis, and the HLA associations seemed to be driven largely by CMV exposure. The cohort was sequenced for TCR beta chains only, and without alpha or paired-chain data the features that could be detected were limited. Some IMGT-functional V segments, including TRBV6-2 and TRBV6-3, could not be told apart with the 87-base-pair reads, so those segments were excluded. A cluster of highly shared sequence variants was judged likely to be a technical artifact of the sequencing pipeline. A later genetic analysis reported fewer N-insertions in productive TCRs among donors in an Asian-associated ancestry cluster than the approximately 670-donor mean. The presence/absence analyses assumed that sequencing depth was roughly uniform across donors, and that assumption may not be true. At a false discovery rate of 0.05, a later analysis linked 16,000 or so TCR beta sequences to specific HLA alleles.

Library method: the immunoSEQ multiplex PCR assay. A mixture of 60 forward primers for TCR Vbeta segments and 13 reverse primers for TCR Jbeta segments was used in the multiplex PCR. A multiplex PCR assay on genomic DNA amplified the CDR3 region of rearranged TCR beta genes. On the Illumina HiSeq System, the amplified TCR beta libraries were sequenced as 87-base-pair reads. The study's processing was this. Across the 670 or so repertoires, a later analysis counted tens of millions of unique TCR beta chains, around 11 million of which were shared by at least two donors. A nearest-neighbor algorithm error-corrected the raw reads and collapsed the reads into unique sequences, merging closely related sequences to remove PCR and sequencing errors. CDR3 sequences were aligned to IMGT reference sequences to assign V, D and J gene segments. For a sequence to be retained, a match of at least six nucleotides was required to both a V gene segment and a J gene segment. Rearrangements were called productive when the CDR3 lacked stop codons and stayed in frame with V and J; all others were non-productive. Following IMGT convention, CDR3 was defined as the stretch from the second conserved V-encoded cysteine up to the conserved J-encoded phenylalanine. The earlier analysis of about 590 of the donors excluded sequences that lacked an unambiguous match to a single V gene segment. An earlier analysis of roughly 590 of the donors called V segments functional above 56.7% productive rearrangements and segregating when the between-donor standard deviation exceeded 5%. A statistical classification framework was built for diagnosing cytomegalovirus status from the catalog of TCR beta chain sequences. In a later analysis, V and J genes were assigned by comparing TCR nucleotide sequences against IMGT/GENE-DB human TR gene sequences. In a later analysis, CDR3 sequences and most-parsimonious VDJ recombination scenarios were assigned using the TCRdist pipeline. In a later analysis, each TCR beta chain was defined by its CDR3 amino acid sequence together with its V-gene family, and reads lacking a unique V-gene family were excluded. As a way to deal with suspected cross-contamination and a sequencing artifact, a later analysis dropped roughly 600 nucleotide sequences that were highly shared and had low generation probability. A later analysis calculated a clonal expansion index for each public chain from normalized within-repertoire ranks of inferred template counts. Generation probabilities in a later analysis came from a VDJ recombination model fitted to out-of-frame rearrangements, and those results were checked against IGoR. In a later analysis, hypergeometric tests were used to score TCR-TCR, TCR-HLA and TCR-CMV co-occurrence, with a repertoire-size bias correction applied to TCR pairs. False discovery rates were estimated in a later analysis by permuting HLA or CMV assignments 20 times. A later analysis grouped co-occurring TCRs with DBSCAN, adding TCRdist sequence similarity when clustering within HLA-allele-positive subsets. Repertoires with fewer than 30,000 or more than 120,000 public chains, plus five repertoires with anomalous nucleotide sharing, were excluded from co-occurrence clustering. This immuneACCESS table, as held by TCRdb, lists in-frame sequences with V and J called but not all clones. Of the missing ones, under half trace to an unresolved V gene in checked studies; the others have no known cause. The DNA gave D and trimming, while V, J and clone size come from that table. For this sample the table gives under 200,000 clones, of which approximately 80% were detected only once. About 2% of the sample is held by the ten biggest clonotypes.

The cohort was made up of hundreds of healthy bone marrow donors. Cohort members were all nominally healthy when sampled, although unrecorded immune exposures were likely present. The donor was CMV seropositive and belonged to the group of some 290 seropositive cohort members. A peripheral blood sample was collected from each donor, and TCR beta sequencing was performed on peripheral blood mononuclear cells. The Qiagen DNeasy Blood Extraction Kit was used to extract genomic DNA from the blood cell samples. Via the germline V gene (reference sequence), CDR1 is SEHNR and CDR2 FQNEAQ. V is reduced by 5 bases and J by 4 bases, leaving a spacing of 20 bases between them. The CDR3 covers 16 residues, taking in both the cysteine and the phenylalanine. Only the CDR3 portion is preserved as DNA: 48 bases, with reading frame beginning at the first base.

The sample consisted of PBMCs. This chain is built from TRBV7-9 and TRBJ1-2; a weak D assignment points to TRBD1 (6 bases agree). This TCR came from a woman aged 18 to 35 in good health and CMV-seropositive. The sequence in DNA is TGTGCCAGCAGCACTCGGTCAGGGGCCCGTTTCTATGGCTACACCTTC. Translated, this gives CASSTRSGARFYGYTF.